This T cell receptor (beta chain) derives from a study of regulatory T cells in long-lasting Graves disease. Germline CDR1 and CDR2: SGHRS and YFSETQ. This CDR3 comprises 16 residues. V was cut by 4 bases and J by 1 base, with 17 bases left in between. The time point is: newly diagnosed GD, antithyroid drugs for less than 3 months. The TCR library was made from RNA extracted from PBMCs. This clonotype has ten or more counts. The antigen is undetermined. iRepertoire HTBI primers and Arm-PCR of CDR3 regions built TCR beta libraries. TCRdb reprocessed the multiplex PCR reads via MiXCR and lists one record per CDR3 protein. Here the sample spans more than 300,000 distinct CDR3 sequences, about 17% being singletons. Notes on the study in general: No thyroid tissue was studied; the work used peripheral blood only.

The sample was also linked to a second study, of T cells in Graves' hyperthyroidism and ophthalmopathy. From that second work: Patients aged 18 to 65 had newly diagnosed hyperthyroidism that had lasted under 2 months. First-round RT-PCR with HTBI primers amplified the TCR CDR3 region.

This sample comprised peripheral blood mononuclear cells (PBMCs), obtained at new diagnosis, from a patient treated with antithyroid drugs. This rearrangement joins TRBV5-1 to TRBJ1-1; tentatively, D is TRBD1 (6 bases). The clonotype originates from a young woman with Graves disease. The CDR3 is CASSEIPQGPNTEAFF. As DNA, the CDR3 is TGCGCCAGCAGCGAGATACCACAGGGTCCGAACACTGAAGCTTTCTTT.